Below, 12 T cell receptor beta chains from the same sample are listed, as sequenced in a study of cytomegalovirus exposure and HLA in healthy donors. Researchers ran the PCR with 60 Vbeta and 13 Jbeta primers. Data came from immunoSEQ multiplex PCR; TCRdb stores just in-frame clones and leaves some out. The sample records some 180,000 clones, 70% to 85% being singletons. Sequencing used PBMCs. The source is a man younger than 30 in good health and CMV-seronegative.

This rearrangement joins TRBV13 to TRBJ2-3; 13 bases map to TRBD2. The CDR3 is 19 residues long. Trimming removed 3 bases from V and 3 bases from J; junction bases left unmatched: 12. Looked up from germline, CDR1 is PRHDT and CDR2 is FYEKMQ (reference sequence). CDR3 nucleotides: TGTGCCAGCAGCTTCGGGACCCCACTAGCGGGAGGGCCGACAGATACGCAGTATTTT. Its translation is CASSFGTPLAGGPTDTQYF.

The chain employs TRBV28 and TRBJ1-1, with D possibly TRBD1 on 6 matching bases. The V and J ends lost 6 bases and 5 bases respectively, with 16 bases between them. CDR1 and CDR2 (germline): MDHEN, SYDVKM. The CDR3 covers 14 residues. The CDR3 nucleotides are TGTGCCAGCAGCCTACCGACAGGAAGAACTGAAGCTTTCTTT. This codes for CASSLPTGRTEAFF.

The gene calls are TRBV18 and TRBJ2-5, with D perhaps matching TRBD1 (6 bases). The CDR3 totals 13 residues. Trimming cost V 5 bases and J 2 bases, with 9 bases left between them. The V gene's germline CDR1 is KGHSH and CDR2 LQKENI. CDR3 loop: CASSATGQETQYF. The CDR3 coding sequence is TGTGCCAGCTCAGCAACAGGGCAAGAGACCCAGTACTTC.

DNA of the CDR3: TGTGCCAGCAGCAAGGGGAGGGCCACCCACTCTGGGGCCAACGTCCTGACTTTC. Encoded protein: CASSKGRATHSGANVLTF. The chain joins TRBV2 to TRBJ2-6; 7 nucleotides match TRBD2. This CDR3 region has 18 residues. Trimming took 6 bases from V and 0 from J; bases not matched to a gene: 11. In germline, CDR1 is SNHLY, CDR2 FYNNEI.

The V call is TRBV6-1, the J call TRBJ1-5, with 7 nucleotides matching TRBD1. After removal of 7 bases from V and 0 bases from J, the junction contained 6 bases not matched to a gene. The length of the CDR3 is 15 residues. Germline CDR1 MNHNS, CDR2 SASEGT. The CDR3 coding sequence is TGTGCCAGCATGCCGGGACAGTCTAGCAATCAGCCCCAGCATTTT. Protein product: CASMPGQSSNQPQHF.

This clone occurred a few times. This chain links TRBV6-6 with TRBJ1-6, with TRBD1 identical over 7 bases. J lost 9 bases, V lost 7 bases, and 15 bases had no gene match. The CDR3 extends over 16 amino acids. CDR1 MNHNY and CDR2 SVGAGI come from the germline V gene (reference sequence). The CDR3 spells CASTPDFGTAASPLHF. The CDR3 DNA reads TGTGCCAGCACTCCCGATTTTGGGACAGCGGCTTCACCCCTCCACTTT.

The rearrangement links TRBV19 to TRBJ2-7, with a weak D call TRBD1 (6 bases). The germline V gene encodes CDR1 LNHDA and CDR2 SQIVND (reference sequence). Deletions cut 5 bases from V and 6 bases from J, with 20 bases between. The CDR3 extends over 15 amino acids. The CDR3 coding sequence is TGTGCCAGTAGTCCCACAGGGCTTTACTTTGGCGAGCAGTACTTC. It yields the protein CASSPTGLYFGEQYF.

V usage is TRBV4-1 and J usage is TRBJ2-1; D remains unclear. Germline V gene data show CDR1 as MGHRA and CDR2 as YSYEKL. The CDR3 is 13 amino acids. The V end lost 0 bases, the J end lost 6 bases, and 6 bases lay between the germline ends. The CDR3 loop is CASSQDPFNEQFF. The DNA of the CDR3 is TGCGCCAGCAGCCAAGACCCCTTCAATGAGCAGTTCTTC.

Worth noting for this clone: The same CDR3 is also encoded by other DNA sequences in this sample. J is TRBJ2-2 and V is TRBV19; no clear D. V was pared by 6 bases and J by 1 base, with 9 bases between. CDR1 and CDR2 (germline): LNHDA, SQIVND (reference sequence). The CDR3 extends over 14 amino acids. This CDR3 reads CASSPTLNTGELFF. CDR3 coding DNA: TGTGCCAGTAGCCCGACATTGAACACCGGGGAGCTGTTTTTT.

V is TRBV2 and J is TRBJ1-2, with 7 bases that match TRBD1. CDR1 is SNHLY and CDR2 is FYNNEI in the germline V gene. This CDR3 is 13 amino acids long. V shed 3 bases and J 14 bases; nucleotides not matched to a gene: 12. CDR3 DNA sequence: TGTGCCAGCAGTGACGGGACAGTCACCATACCGACCTTC. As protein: CASSDGTVTIPTF.

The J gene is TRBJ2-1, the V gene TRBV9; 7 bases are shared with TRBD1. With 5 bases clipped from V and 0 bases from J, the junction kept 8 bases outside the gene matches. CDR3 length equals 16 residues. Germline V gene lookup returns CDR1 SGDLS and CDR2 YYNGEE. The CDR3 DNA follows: TGTGCCAGCAGTCAAACGACAGGGAGCTCCTACAATGAGCAGTTCTTC. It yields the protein CASSQTTGSSYNEQFF.

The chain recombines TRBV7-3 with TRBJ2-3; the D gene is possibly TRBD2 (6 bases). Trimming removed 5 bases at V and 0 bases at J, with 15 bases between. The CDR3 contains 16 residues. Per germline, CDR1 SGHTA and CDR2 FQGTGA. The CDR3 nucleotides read TGTGCCAGCAGCCCCGGGGGAGGTACCAGCACAGATACGCAGTATTTT. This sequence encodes CASSPGGGTSTDTQYF.